This T cell receptor beta chain was observed in a study of breast tumors, draining lymph nodes, adjacent tissues. Study conclusions and caveats: Compared with lymph nodes, tumors were less diverse; compared with nontumor tissue, more. Tumor T cell lymph node origin was a supported hypothesis, not proven. Findings are consistent with lymph node origin and intratumoral expansion of most tumor T cells. Luminal-like breast cancer showed significantly higher tumor–nontumor repertoire similarity than basal-like.

Germline V gene lookup returns CDR1 MGHDK and CDR2 SYGVNS. V dropped 4 bases and J dropped 4; count of bases not matched to a gene: 6. This CDR3 comprises 14 residues. In TCRdb, the multiplex PCR reads were re-called with MiXCR into one record per CDR3 protein. The sample has fewer than 300,000 distinct CDR3 sequences; about 30% are singletons. Samples came from axillary lymph nodes draining the breast cancer. On this clonotype itself: Its target is not known.

The sample taken for sequencing was axillary lymph node tissue. The chain is built from TRBV25-1 and TRBJ1-2; 7 bases match TRBD1. The sequence was obtained from a female donor with breast cancer. Some clones in this sample may be carry-over from other donors' samples. CDR3 amino acids: CASSARDSSYGYTF. CDR3 nucleotides: TGTGCCAGCAGTGCAAGGGACAGCTCCTATGGCTACACCTTC.